This T cell receptor beta chain emerged from a study of Ad26.COV2.S vaccination and SARS-CoV-2 variants. V was clipped by 5 bases and J by 6 bases, with 11 bases between them. Germline V gene lookup returns CDR1 MNHEY and CDR2 SMNVEV (reference sequence). CDR3 size: 12 residues. Remarks on this clone: Its antigen remains unknown.

Treatment reported: 19 received Ad26.COV2.S at low or high dose, single or two shots; about 5 received placebo; per-sample allocation not given. The samples date from day 63 after the first vaccine or placebo injection. Produced via immunoSEQ multiplex PCR; TCRdb's table is partial and in-frame only. The table includes about 440,000 clones, less than 95% detected once. Study-wide findings and caveats: Responses of T cells in total may have been underestimated by the TCR breadth and depth analyses.

V is TRBV27 and J is TRBJ2-7, with a possible D match to TRBD1 (5 bases). The sample consisted of peripheral blood, taken in a trial of Ad26.COV2.S vaccine versus placebo. This TCR was recovered from a person aged 18 to 65 who received the Ad26.COV2.S COVID-19 vaccine or a placebo. CDR3 loop: CASSSQGTEQYF. The DNA for the CDR3 is TGTGCCAGCAGTAGCCAGGGTACCGAGCAGTACTTC.